Reported below is one TCR delta chain. This clone has only a few counts. It lacks a known antigen. A far larger clone lies a single base away; this is likely a read error. Within the sample, other DNA sequences also encode this same CDR3. Library generation was performed with multiplex PCR. Sequencing instrument: Illumina MiSeq. Both TCR gamma (TRG) and TCR delta (TRD) chains were sequenced from each sorted gammadelta T cell sample. Regarding the original processing steps: Repertoire analyses included clonotype tree plots, accumulated frequency of the top 20 clonotypes, diversity index (DI) and D75 metrics. With CATT, TCRdb called clones again from the public reads; duplicate DNA rows were later joined. The V and J calls and clone size are TCRdb's, not the authors'. This sample holds approximately 93,000 delta-chain clones; 0.9% to 1% were observed only once. The ten largest account for 7.5% to 10% of the sample.

The germline V gene gives CDR1 as TSWWSYY and CDR2 as QGS. The CDR3 holds 20 amino acids from the cysteine to the phenylalanine. CDR3 DNA is the only sequence kept; it has 60 bases, read in frame from the first base. From V the trimming removes 3 bases and from J it removes 8 bases, while the gene matches leave 20 bases of the junction unaccounted for. This sample was included in a study of γδ T cells in repeated Plasmodium falciparum infection (dated by TCRdb to 2020 to 2023). In terms of the full investigation: The natural-infection arm enrolled Malian children exposed to intense seasonal malaria transmission, compared against age and gender matched Australian children. Four controlled human malaria infections were administered to five malaria-naive U.S. adults over around 600 days by bites from P. falciparum NF54-infected Anopheles stephensi mosquitoes. Samples from controlled-infection subjects were taken at baseline, right before selected infections, and 21 days after each infection. The gammadelta TCR repertoires from Mali were analysed in two ways: cross-sectionally during periods with no transmission, and longitudinally across episodes of acute febrile malaria. The study examined how repeated Plasmodium falciparum infection shapes the human gammadelta T cell repertoire, using natural infection in Mali and controlled human malaria infection.

Beyond this particular receptor, the publication reports: Repeated controlled infections appeared to drive waves of new clonotype selection in Vdelta2-negative, largely Vdelta1+, gammadelta TCR repertoires. Generalizability was limited because the Malian cohort came from a small rural village made up predominantly of one ethnic group. Compared with Australian children, Malian children appeared to have Vdelta2-negative gammadelta TCR repertoires that were more clonally expanded, less diverse and less shared. Because the controlled-infection cohort was small, analysis of inter-individual variability in gammadelta T cell responses was limited. Vgamma9/Vdelta2+ TCR repertoires showed a highly stable polyclonal repertoire over time and infection, with many inter-individual overlapping TCRgamma sequences.

Vgamma9/Vdelta2+ and Vdelta2-negative gammadelta T cell populations were flow-sorted from peripheral blood mononuclear cells for bulk TCR repertoire analysis. Sequences were obtained from gamma-delta T cells from blood. This sequence was found in a pool of human donors (malaria-infected and uninfected, not separated). This chain is built from TRDV1 and TRDJ2, with 11 bases aligning to TRDD3. In nucleotide form, the sequence is TGTGCTCTTGGGGAGCCACCCTTCGGACAATACTGGGGGATATCTGCACAACTCTTCTTT. It translates as CALGEPPFGQYWGISAQLFF.